This TCR beta chain is drawn from a study of Graves' ophthalmopathy and Graves' hyperthyroidism. Study results and caveats: The model forecast ophthalmopathy progression, reaching roughly 65% sensitivity and around 73% specificity.

The authors amplified TCR beta CDR3 regions from RNA transcripts. Investigators did first-round RT-PCR with HTBI primers, then second-round multiplex PCR. One entry per CDR3 protein results from TCRdb running MiXCR on the multiplex PCR reads. Altogether hundreds of thousands of distinct CDR3 sequences are present, about 20% being singletons, with the ten largest covering roughly 6.9%. Cases classed as stable hyperthyroidism had no ophthalmopathy within 18 months of follow-up. Orbital computed tomography, together with clinical symptoms, serum thyroxine, TRAb and thyroid ultrasound, was used for diagnosis. The CDR3 sequence is 15 residues long. CDR1 and CDR2 (germline): MNHEY, SMNVEV (reference sequence). V was clipped by 11 bases and J by 2 bases, with 21 bases between them. Worth noting for this clonotype: Its antigen is unidentified.

The genes are TRBV27 and TRBJ1-2; D is possibly TRBD1 (5 bases). The origin of this receptor is a woman younger than 30 with stable Graves' hyperthyroidism. Some clones in this sample may be carry-over from other donors' samples. Sequencing input: peripheral blood. The CDR3 sequence: CAGRQGESGNYGYTF. CDR3 sequence (DNA): TGTGCCGGACGTCAAGGGGAGAGCGGGAACTATGGCTACACCTTC.